The entry below describes one T cell receptor beta chain. These data are taken from a study of shared clonotypes between healthy human individuals. Repertoires were generated with immunoSEQ multiplex PCR, while TCRdb's copy carries only in-frame clones and drops some. The profile shows fewer than 1.4 million clones, about four fifths of them singletons. This sequence was found in a man aged 18 to 30 in good health. Some clones in this sample may be carry-over from other donors' samples. The specimen was memory CD4+ T cells from PBMCs. Subset indicated: CD45RA-negative fraction.

DNA for the CDR3: TGTGCCAGCAGTTCGCGGGAGCGGGAGCAGTTCTTC. Protein sequence: CASSSREREQFF. This chain joins TRBV27 and TRBJ2-1; 7 bases are shared with TRBD2. From germline, CDR1 is MNHEY and CDR2 SMNVEV (reference sequence). The CDR3 has 12 amino acids. J was trimmed by 10 bases and V by 4 bases; bases with no gene match: 4.